This TCR beta chain was obtained from a study of control samples from healthy donors and cancer patients. The data were produced by immunoSEQ multiplex PCR, yet TCRdb's version contains in-frame clones alone and is incomplete. The sample includes around 120,000 clones, 93% of them seen just once. CDR3 length: 14 amino acids. CDR1 is SGDLS and CDR2 is YYNGEE in the germline V gene. The J segment lost 5 bases and the V segment lost 0 bases, leaving 4 bases of the junction unmatched. Sequences were obtained from blood. The receptor's source is a man aged 25 to 40 in good health. The chain uses TRBV9 and TRBJ1-2; 7 bases are shared with TRBD1. The CDR3 region is CASSVEATGYGYTF. The CDR3 bases are TGTGCCAGCAGCGTAGAGGCGACAGGGTATGGCTACACCTTC.